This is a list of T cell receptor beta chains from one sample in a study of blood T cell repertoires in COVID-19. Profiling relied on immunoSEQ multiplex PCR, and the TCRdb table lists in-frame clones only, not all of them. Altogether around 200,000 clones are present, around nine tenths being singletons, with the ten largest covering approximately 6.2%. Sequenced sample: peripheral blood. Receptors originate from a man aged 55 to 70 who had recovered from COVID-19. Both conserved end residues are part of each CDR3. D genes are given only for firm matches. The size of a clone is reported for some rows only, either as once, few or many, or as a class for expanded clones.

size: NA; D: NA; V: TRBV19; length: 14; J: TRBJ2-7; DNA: TGTGCCAGTAGTCAGGGTATAAGGCGCTACGAGCAGTACTTC; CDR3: CASSQGIRRYEQYF
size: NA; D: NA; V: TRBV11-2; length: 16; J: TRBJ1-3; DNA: TGTGCCAGCACCAATAATGGGGACATCTCTGGAAACACCATATATTTT; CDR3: CASTNNGDISGNTIYF
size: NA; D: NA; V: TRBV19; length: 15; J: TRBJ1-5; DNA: TGTGCCAGTAGTATTTTGATGACACCGAATCAGCCCCAGCATTTT; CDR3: CASSILMTPNQPQHF
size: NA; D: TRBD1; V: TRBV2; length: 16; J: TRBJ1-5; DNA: TGTGCCAGCAGCCCGTTGGGACAGGGGGCCTCTCAGCCCCAGCATTTT; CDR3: CASSPLGQGASQPQHF
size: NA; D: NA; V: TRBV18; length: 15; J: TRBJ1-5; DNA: TGTGCCAGCTCACCCGGAGGGGCCTCTAATCAGCCCCAGCATTTT; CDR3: CASSPGGASNQPQHF
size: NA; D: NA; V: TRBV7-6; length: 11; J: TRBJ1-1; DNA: TGTGCCAGCAGCTTATCAGGAGAAGCTTTCTTT; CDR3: CASSLSGEAFF
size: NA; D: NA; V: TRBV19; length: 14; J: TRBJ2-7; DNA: TGTGCCAGTAGTTACCGGGACAACTCCTACGAGCAGTACTTC; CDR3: CASSYRDNSYEQYF
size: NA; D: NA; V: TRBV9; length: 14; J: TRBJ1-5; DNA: TGTGCCAGCAGCGTAGAGGGGTACAATCAGCCCCAGCATTTT; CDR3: CASSVEGYNQPQHF
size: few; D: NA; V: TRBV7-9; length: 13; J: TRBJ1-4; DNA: TGTGCCAGCGTCCTTGGGAGTGATGAAAAACTGTTTTTT; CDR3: CASVLGSDEKLFF
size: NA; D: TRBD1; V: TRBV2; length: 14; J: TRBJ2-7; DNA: TGTGCCAGCAGGTGGACAGGAGACTCCTACGAGCAGTACTTC; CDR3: CASRWTGDSYEQYF
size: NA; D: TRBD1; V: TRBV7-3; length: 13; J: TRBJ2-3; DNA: TGTGCCAGCGAGCCAGGGGGCGGTGATACGCAGTATTTT; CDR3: CASEPGGGDTQYF
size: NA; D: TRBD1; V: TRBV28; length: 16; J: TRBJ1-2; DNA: TGTGCCAGCAGCCACGGGGGACAGGGGGCGGGCTATGGCTACACCTTC; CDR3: CASSHGGQGAGYGYTF
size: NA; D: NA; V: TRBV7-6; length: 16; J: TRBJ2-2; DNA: TGTGCCAGCAGCTTAGAATCCAGGGTAATGACCGGGGAGCTGTTTTTT; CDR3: CASSLESRVMTGELFF
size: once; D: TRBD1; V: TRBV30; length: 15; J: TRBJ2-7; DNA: TGTGCCTGGGACCCTGGACAGGGGACCCCTACGAAGCAGTACTTC; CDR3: CAWDPGQGTPTKQYF
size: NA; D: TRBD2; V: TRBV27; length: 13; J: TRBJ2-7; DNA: TGTGCCAGCAGTTTATCGGGGGGGTACGAGCAGTACTTC; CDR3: CASSLSGGYEQYF
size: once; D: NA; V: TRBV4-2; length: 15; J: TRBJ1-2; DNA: TGTGCCAGCAGCCAAGATATCGGACGGAGGCCTGGCTACACCTTC; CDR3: CASSQDIGRRPGYTF
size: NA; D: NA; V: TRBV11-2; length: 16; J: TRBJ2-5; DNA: TGTGCCAGCAGCTTAGTTTCGGAGAACACGCAAGAGACCCAGTACTTC; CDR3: CASSLVSENTQETQYF
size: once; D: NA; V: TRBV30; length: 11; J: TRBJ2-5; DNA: TGTGCCTGGAGCACCCGGGAGACCCAGTACTTC; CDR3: CAWSTRETQYF